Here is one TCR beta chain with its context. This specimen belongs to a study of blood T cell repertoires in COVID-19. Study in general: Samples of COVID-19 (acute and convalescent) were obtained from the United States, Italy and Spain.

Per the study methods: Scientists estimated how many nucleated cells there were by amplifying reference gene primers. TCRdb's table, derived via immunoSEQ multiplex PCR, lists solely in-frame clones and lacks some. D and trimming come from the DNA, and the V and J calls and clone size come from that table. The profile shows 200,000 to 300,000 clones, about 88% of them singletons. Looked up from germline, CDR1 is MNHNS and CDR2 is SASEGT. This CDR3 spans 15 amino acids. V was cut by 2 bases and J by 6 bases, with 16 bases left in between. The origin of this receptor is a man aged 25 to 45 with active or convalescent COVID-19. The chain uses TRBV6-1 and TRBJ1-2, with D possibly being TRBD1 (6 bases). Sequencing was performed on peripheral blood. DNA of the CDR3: TGTGCCAGCAGTGAAACACAGGGTTCCCTCGATGGCTACACCTTC. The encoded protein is CASSETQGSLDGYTF.